This T cell receptor (beta chain) was recovered during a study of cytomegalovirus exposure and HLA in healthy donors. The PCR used 60 Vbeta and 13 Jbeta primers. Produced via immunoSEQ multiplex PCR; TCRdb's table is partial and in-frame only. This table holds fewer than 250,000 clones, 82% found once. The CDR3 loop spans 15 amino acids. Trimming removed 6 bases at V and 0 bases at J, with 12 bases between. Germline V lookup: CDR1 MNHEY, CDR2 SVGAGI. The TCR was taken from a man aged 40-50 years in good health and CMV-seropositive. The sequenced sample consisted of PBMCs. The chain combines TRBV6-5 with TRBJ1-5, with a possible D match to TRBD1 (5 bases). The CDR3 sequence is CASSLTEYSNQPQHF. The CDR3 nucleotides are TGTGCCAGCAGCCTGACAGAATATAGCAATCAGCCCCAGCATTTT.